The entry below gives a single T cell receptor (beta chain) sequence along with its context. Antigen unknown. Lacking the conserved final phenylalanine or tryptophan, this CDR3 likely reflects a read error. This entry comes from a study of pediatric ulcerative colitis. Overall study: Most patients had pancolitis, and two had left-sided colitis.

The CDR3 length is 14 residues. V lost 4 bases and J 9 bases, leaving 19 bases between the germline ends. The germline V gene encodes CDR1 KGHSY and CDR2 FQNENV. Rectal tissue came from one to two pinch biopsies taken at colonoscopy. Points from the study as a whole: Blood samples from two patients yielded substantially fewer templates and were excluded from blood-rectal overlap analysis. Blood-rectal clonal overlap within each person was significantly higher in ulcerative colitis patients than controls.

Assay used: immunoSEQ multiplex PCR; TCRdb lists only in-frame clones, some missing. The sample consists of approximately 37,000 clones, roughly 71% of them appearing once. The chain combines TRBV16 with TRBJ2-7, with D tentatively TRBD1 or TRBD2 (5 bases each). The sequencing input was gut tissue. This receptor was obtained from a boy aged 5-17 years with severe ulcerative colitis. The CDR3 nucleotides read TGTGCCAGCAGCCCATATCCGGGACCCCGGGGGCAGTACCTC. Translated: CASSPYPGPRGQYL.